The T cell receptor beta chain described here comes from a study of T cells in Graves' hyperthyroidism and ophthalmopathy. About the research overall: Peripheral blood draws took place at initial diagnosis, ahead of any treatment.

The CDR3 sequence is 12 residues long. Germline CDR1 is DFQATT and CDR2 is SNEGSKA (reference sequence). Trimming removed 3 bases at V and 6 bases at J, with 8 bases between. Amplified TCR beta CDR3 regions came from RNA transcripts. TCR CDR3 underwent first-round RT-PCR with the HTBI primer set. TCRdb reprocessed the multiplex PCR reads via MiXCR and lists one record per CDR3 protein. The sample records hundreds of thousands of distinct CDR3 sequences, 14% being singletons. The V call is TRBV20-1, the J call TRBJ2-2, with D unclear. The sequence was obtained from a young woman with Graves' hyperthyroidism. Sequencing was carried out using blood. The CDR3 sequence is CSASGIAGELFF. CDR3 bases: TGCAGTGCTAGTGGAATCGCCGGGGAGCTGTTTTTT.